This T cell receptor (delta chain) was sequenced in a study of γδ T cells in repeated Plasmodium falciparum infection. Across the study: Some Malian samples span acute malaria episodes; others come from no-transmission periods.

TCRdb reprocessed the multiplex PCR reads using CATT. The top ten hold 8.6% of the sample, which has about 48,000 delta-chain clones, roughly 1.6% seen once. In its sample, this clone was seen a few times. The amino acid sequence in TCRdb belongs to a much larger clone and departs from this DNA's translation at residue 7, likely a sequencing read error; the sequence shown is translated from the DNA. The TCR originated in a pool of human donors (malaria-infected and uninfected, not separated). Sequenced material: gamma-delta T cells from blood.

The CDR3: CAYRLGSRPDKLIF. CDR3 DNA sequence: TGTGCCTATCGCCTGGGGAGTCGACCCGATAAACTCATCTTT. The V gene is TRDV3, the J gene TRDJ1; possible D gene TRDD3, 6 bases. Matching the DNA to germline supplied the J gene, which TCRdb does not give. Germline V lookup: CDR1 TVYSNPD, CDR2 GDNSRS (reference sequence). Trimming left V 4 bases short and J 3 bases short, with 18 bases between. The CDR3 extends over 14 amino acids.